The 2 T cell receptor beta chains below were found in one sample sequenced in a study of glioma-infiltrating T cells after dendritic cell vaccination. Sequencing was performed with immunoSEQ multiplex PCR; in TCRdb, only in-frame clones are kept and a portion is missing. The table has fewer than 100,000 clones, 65% to 90% seen once. The source was blood, collected before dendritic cell vaccination. Source of these receptors: a human donor with glioblastoma.

This chain's CDR3 is CASSLNTGWNGYTF. The CDR3 DNA is TGTGCCAGCAGCTTAAATACAGGGTGGAATGGCTACACCTTC. V usage is TRBV7-9 and J usage is TRBJ1-2; D is possibly TRBD1 (6 bases). The germline V and J ends were trimmed by 2 bases and 6 bases, with 13 bases remaining between them. Germline V gene sequence: CDR1 SEHNR, CDR2 FQNEAQ (reference sequence). The CDR3 is 14 residues long.

The chain has TRBV6-6 and TRBJ2-2; 7 bases map to TRBD2. Germline values: CDR1 MNHNY, CDR2 SVGAGI (reference sequence). There are 12 residues in the CDR3. Unmatched junction bases numbered 2, after V lost 6 bases and J lost 7 bases. This CDR3 is CASSPGGGELFF. CDR3 DNA sequence: TGTGCCAGCAGCCCGGGGGGCGGGGAGCTGTTTTTT.